The entry below gives a single T cell receptor (beta chain) sequence along with its context. What it binds is not known. This entry is derived from a study of cytomegalovirus exposure and HLA in healthy donors. General observations from the study: Owing to their indistinguishability, certain V segments, notably TRBV6-2 and TRBV6-3, were excluded.

With 60 Vbeta and 13 Jbeta primers, the PCR was carried out. Source study methods: Approximately 11 million of tens of millions of unique TCR beta chains were shared, per a later count. The assay was immunoSEQ multiplex PCR, and TCRdb's table has in-frame clones only and misses some. That table supplies the V and J calls and clone size; D and trimming were determined from the DNA. Of 80,000 to 100,000 clones in the sample, roughly 80% are singletons; the top ten hold 7.3%. The CDR3 covers 13 residues. The germline CDR1 and CDR2 sequences are LNHNV and YYDKDF (reference sequence). This TCR was recovered from a man aged 45-65 years in good health and CMV-seropositive. This chain joins TRBV15 and TRBJ2-5; D uncertain. The J call could be wrong; TRBJ2-7 is a better fit for the DNA end. The specimen sequenced was PBMCs. CDR3 nucleotide sequence: TGTGCCACCAGCATTGGTCTAACCTACGAGCAGTACTTC. This translates into CATSIGLTYEQYF.